The TCR beta chain described here comes from a study of response to subunit inactivated influenza vaccine. This clonotype was observed a handful of times. The target antigen is unknown. Study-wide points: It was suggested by the authors that few new T cells are recruited by each seasonal influenza vaccination.

The V gene's germline CDR1 is SQVTM and CDR2 ANQGSEA. Unmatched junction bases numbered 15, after V lost 7 bases and J lost 9 bases. The CDR3 runs 13 residues. MiXCR, run by TCRdb on the RT-PCR reads, gives a single entry per CDR3 protein. This table holds roughly 520,000 distinct CDR3 sequences, around 25% found once. The sample consisted of CD4+ T cells sorted from PBMCs, taken around 5 days after vaccination. This clonotype was obtained from a middle-aged man who received an inactivated influenza vaccine. This rearrangement joins TRBV29-1 to TRBJ2-7, with 7 bases fitting TRBD1. DNA of the CDR3: TGCAGCGCCCGAACTGAGAGGACAGGACGGCAGTACTTC. Encoded protein: CSARTERTGRQYF.